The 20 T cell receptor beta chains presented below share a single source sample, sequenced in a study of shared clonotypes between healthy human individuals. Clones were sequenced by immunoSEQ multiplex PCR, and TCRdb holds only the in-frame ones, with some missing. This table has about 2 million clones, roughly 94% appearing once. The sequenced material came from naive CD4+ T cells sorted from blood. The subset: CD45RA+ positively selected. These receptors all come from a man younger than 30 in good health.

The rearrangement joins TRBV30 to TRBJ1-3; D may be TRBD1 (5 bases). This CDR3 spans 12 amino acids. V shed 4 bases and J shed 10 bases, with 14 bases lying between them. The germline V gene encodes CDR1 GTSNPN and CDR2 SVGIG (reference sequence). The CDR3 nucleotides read TGTGCCTGGACTTTTGGTGAGGGGACCATATATTTT. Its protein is CAWTFGEGTIYF.

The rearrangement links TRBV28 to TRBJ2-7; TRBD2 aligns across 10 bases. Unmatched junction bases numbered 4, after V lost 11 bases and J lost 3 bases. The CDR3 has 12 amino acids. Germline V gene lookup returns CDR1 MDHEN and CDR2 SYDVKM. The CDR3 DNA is TGTGCCGCATCTAGCGGGAGCTACGAGCAGTACTTC. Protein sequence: CAASSGSYEQYF. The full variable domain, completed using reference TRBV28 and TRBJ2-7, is DVKVTQSSRYLVKRTGEKVFLECVQDMDHENMFWYRQDPGLGLRLIYFSYDVKMKEKGDIPEGYSVSREKKERFSLILESASTNQTSMYLCAASSGSYEQYFGPGTRLTVT.

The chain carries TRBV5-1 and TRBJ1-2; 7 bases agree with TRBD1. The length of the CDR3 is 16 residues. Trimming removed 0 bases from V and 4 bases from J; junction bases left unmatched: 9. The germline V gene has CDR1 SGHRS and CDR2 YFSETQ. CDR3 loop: CASSLAGGQSFYGYTF. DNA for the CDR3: TGCGCCAGCAGCTTGGCCGGGGGACAGAGTTTCTATGGCTACACCTTC.

The CDR3 coding sequence is TGTGCCAGCAGGTGGGATACTGGAAACACCATATATTTT. This encodes CASRWDTGNTIYF. The chain recombines TRBV2 with TRBJ1-3, with unresolved D. CDR3 length: 13 amino acids. The V and J ends lost 6 bases and 2 bases respectively, with 8 bases between them. Germline V gene lookup returns CDR1 SNHLY and CDR2 FYNNEI.

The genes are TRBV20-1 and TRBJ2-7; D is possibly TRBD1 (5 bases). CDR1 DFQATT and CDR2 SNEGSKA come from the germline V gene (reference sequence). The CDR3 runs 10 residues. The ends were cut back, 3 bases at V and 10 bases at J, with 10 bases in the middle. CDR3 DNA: TGCAGTGCTAGTCAGGACACCCAGTACTTC. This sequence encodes CSASQDTQYF.

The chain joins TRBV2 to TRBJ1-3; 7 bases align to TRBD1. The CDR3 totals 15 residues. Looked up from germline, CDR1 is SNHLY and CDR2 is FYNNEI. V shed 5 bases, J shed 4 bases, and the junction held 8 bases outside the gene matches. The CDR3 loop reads CASSSQGTGGNTIYF. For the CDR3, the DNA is TGTGCCAGCAGTTCACAGGGGACGGGCGGAAACACCATATATTTT.

The CDR3 here is CASSLTQGSSYEQYF. The CDR3 nucleotides read TGTGCCAGCAGCTTAACCCAGGGGAGCTCCTACGAGCAGTACTTC. V gene TRBV7-9 combines with J gene TRBJ2-7; TRBD1 might be the D (6 bases). V shed 2 bases and J shed 0 bases, with 11 bases lying between them. From germline, CDR1 is SEHNR and CDR2 FQNEAQ (reference sequence). The length of the CDR3 is 15 residues. Looking up the rest from reference TRBV7-9 and TRBJ2-7 gives the full variable domain: DTGVSQNPRHKITKRGQNVTFRCDPISEHNRLYWYRQTLGQGPEFLTYFQNEAQLEKSRLLSDRFSAERPKGSFSTLEIQRTEQGDSAMYLCASSLTQGSSYEQYFGPGTRLTVT.

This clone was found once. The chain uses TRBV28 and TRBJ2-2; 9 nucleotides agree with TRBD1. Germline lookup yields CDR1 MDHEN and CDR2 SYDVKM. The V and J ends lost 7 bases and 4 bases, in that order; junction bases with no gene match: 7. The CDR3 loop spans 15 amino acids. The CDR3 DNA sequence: TGTGCCAGCACAGAACAGGGGGCGGCCACCGGGGAGCTGTTTTTT. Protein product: CASTEQGAATGELFF.

This CDR3 is CASQTSGGMNTGELFF. The CDR3 DNA reads as TGTGCCAGCCAGACTAGCGGGGGGATGAACACCGGGGAGCTGTTTTTT. The V and J genes are TRBV9 and TRBJ2-2; 13 nucleotides align to TRBD2. Trimming cost V 7 bases and J 1 base; bases outside gene matches: 4. The CDR3 spans 16 residues. Germline CDR1 reads SGDLS; CDR2 reads YYNGEE.

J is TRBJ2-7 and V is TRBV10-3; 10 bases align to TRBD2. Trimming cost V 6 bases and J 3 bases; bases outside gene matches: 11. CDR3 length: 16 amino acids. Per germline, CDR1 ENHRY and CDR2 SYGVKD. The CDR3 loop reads CAIRPQVLAGDYEQYF. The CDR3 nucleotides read TGTGCCATCAGACCTCAAGTTCTAGCGGGAGACTACGAGCAGTACTTC.

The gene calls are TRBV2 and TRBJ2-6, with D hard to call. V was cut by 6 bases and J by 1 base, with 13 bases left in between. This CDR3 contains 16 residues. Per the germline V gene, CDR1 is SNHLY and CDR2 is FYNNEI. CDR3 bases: TGTGCCAGCAGGGACCCCGAGAAGTCTGGGGCCAACGTCCTGACTTTC. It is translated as CASRDPEKSGANVLTF. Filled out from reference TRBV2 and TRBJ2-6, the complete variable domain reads EPEVTQTPSHQVTQMGQEVILRCVPISNHLYFYWYRQILGQKVEFLVSFYNNEISEKSEIFDDQFSVERPDGSNFTLKIRSTKLEDSAMYFCASRDPEKSGANVLTFGAGSRLTVL.

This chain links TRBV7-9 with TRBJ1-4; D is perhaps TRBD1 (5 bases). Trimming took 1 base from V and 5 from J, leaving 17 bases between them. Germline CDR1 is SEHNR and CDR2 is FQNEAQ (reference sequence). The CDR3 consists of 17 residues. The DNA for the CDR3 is TGTGCCAGCAGCTTAGACCAGCGAGGGACCCGAAATGAAAAACTGTTTTTT. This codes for CASSLDQRGTRNEKLFF.

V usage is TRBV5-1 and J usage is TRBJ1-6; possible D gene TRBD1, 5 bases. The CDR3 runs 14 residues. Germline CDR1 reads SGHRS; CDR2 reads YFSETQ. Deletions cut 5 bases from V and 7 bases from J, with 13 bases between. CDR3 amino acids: CASRSGTGNSPLHF. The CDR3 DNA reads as TGCGCCAGCAGATCCGGGACGGGGAATTCACCCCTCCACTTT.

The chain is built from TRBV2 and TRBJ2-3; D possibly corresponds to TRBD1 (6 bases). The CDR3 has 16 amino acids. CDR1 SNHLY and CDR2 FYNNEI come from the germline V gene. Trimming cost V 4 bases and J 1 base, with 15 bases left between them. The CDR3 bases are TGTGCCAGCAGTGTAGTCAGGGGATTGGGCACAGATACGCAGTATTTT. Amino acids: CASSVVRGLGTDTQYF.

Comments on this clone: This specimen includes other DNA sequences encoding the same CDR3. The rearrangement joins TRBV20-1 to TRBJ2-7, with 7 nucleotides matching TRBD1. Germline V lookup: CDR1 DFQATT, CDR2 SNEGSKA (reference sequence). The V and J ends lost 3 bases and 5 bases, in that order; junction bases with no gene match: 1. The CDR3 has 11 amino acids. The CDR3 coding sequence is TGCAGTGCTAGGACAGGGAACGAGCAGTACTTC. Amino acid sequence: CSARTGNEQYF.

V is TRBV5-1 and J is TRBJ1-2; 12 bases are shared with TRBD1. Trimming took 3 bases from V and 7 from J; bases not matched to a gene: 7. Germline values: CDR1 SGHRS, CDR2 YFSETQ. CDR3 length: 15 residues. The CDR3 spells CASSSGTGGVGGYTF. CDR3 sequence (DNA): TGCGCCAGCAGCTCCGGGACAGGGGGCGTTGGTGGCTACACCTTC.

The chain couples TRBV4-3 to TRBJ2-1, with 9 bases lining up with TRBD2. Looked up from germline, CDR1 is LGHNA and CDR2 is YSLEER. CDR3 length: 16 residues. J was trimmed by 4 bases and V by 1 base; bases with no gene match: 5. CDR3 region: CASSQGGSGSYNEQFF. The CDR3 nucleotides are TGCGCCAGCAGCCAAGGGGGTAGCGGGAGTTACAATGAGCAGTTCTTC.

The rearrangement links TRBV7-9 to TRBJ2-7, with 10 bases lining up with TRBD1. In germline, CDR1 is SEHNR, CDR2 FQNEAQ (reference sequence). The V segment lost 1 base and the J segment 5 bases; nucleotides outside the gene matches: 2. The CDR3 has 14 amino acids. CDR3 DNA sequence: TGTGCCAGCAGCTTAGGACAGGGGGCCCACGAGCAGTACTTC. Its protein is CASSLGQGAHEQYF.

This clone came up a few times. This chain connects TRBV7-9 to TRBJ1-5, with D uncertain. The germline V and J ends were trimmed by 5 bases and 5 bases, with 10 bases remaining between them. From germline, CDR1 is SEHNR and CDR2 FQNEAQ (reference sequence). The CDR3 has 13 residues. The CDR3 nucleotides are TGTGCCAGCAGCGCATTTGAGGATCAGCCCCAGCATTTT. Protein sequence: CASSAFEDQPQHF.

CDR3 region: CASSVQGARWETQYF. CDR3 DNA: TGTGCCAGCAGCGTCCAGGGGGCGAGGTGGGAGACCCAGTACTTC. The V and J genes are TRBV9 and TRBJ2-5, with TRBD1 matching 8 bases. Germline-derived CDR1 and CDR2 are SGDLS and YYNGEE. CDR3 length: 15 amino acids. The ends lost 2 bases at V and 5 bases at J; junction bases unmatched: 8. Combining the CDR3 with reference TRBV9 and TRBJ2-5 gives the whole variable domain DSGVTQTPKHLITATGQRVTLRCSPRSGDLSVYWYQQSLDQGLQFLIQYYNGEERAKGNILERFSAQQFPDLHSELNLSSLELGDSALYFCASSVQGARWETQYFGPGTRLLVL.